This T cell receptor beta chain was identified in a study of CD8 T cells in ankylosing spondylitis. Findings and caveats of the study: Disease-linked clones reportedly showed significant enrichment in matched ankylosing spondylitis synovial fluid. The study identified a TCR beta motif of eight highly homologous variants that appeared characteristic of ankylosing spondylitis blood. In synovial fluid and blood from reactive arthritis, some motif variants were previously reported.

For this clonotype: Its antigen is not known.

Libraries of TCR beta came from quantitative 5'-RACE with molecular barcodes. One entry per CDR3 protein, called by TCRdb with MiXCR from the 5' RACE reads. The sample holds some 240,000 distinct CDR3 sequences, under 30% seen once. This CDR3 is built from 16 residues. Trimming removed 5 bases at V and 0 bases at J, with 17 bases between. Sequenced input: blood, either unsorted or a sorted T cell fraction (not recorded which). This chain uses TRBV12-3 or TRBV12-4 with TRBJ2-7, with D maybe TRBD1 (6 bases). The sequence was obtained from a male donor with ankylosing spondylitis or in good health (not recorded which). The CDR3 DNA sequence: TGTGCCAGCAGTCCGAACGGGACACCGAACTCCTACGAGCAGTACTTC. This gives the protein CASSPNGTPNSYEQYF.